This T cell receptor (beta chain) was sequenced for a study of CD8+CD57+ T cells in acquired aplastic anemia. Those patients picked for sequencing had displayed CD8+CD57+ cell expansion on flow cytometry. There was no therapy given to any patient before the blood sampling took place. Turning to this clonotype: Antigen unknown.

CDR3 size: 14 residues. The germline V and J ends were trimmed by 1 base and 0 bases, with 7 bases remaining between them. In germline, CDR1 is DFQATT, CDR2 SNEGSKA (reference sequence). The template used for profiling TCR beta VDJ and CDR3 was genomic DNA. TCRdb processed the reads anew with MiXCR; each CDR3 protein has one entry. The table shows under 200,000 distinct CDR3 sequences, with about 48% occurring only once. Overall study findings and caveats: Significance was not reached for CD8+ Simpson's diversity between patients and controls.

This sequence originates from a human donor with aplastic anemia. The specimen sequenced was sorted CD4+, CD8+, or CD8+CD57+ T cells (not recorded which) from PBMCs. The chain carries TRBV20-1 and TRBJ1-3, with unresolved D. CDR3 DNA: TGCAGTGCTAGAGGTCTCCTCTCTGGAAACACCATATATTTT. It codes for CSARGLLSGNTIYF.